This entry lists 12 T cell receptor beta chains sequenced from one sample in a study of T cell changes during pregnancy in multiple sclerosis. The assay was immunoSEQ multiplex PCR, and TCRdb's table has in-frame clones only and misses some. The sample records more than 85,000 clones, almost 95% being singletons. This specimen consisted of peripheral blood, obtained before pregnancy. The receptor source for this set is a female donor with multiple sclerosis, enrolled in a pregnancy study.

This chain joins TRBV7-3 and TRBJ2-5; D possibly corresponds to TRBD2 (6 bases). V dropped 5 bases and J dropped 5 bases, with 21 bases sitting between them. Germline-derived CDR1 and CDR2 are SGHTA and FQGTGA. The CDR3 is 16 residues long. Written as DNA, the CDR3 is TGTGCCAGCAGCCCCGACCGATGGAGGGGTGGGGAGACCCAGTACTTC. This translates into CASSPDRWRGGETQYF.

The chain links TRBV5-1 to TRBJ2-7; D is possibly TRBD2 (7 bases). Deletions cut 2 bases from V and 9 bases from J, with 21 bases between. This CDR3 region has 15 residues. Per germline, CDR1 SGHRS and CDR2 YFSETQ. The CDR3 spells CASSFGTIGGAGQYF. The CDR3 DNA sequence: TGCGCCAGCAGCTTCGGGACAATTGGGGGGGCTGGGCAGTACTTC.

This chain joins TRBV6-5 and TRBJ1-5; 8 bases map to TRBD1. The CDR3 sequence is 14 residues long. V gave up 5 bases and J gave up 6 bases; unmatched junction bases: 6. Germline V gene lookup returns CDR1 MNHEY and CDR2 SVGAGI. The CDR3 sequence is CASSKTGDGQPQHF. CDR3 sequence (DNA): TGTGCCAGCAGTAAGACAGGGGACGGTCAGCCCCAGCATTTT.

The DNA of the CDR3 is TGTGCCAGCAGTGAATTCGGACTAGCGGCTGAGCAGTTCTTC. Translating it yields CASSEFGLAAEQFF. This chain connects TRBV25-1 to TRBJ2-1; 10 bases line up with TRBD2. V was pared by 1 base and J by 9 bases, with 3 bases of the junction left unmatched. CDR1 and CDR2 from the germline V gene are MGHDK and SYGVNS. There are 14 residues in the CDR3.

The rearrangement joins TRBV5-1 to TRBJ1-4, with D uncertain. CDR3 length equals 13 residues. Germline loops: CDR1 SGHRS, CDR2 YFSETQ. With 4 bases removed from V and 6 bases from J, the gap between germline ends came to 10 bases. CDR3 region: CASSLMVDEKLFF. CDR3 sequence (DNA): TGCGCCAGCAGCCTAATGGTGGATGAAAAACTGTTTTTT. The full variable domain, completed using reference TRBV5-1 and TRBJ1-4, is KAGVTQTPRYLIKTRGQQVTLSCSPISGHRSVSWYQQTPGQGLQFLFEYFSETQRNKGNFPGRFSGRQFSNSRSEMNVSTLELGDSALYLCASSLMVDEKLFFGSGTQLSVL.

The chain combines TRBV18 with TRBJ2-6, with D perhaps matching TRBD2 (5 bases). Per germline, CDR1 KGHSH and CDR2 LQKENI. The CDR3 totals 15 residues. V lost 3 bases and J 0 bases, leaving 6 bases between the germline ends. Here the CDR3 DNA reads TGTGCCAGCTCACCCGGAGGCTCTGGGGCCAACGTCCTGACTTTC. Amino acids: CASSPGGSGANVLTF.

The gene calls are TRBV5-6 and TRBJ1-2; D may be TRBD1 (5 bases). From germline, CDR1 is SGHDT and CDR2 YYEEEE. The CDR3 is 15 amino acids. The V end was cut by 0 bases, the J end by 6 bases, with 15 bases between. The CDR3 sequence is CASSLVGDQMDGYTF. CDR3 sequence (DNA): TGTGCCAGCAGCTTGGTAGGGGATCAGATGGATGGCTACACCTTC.

The chain has TRBV28 and TRBJ2-1, with 11 positions matching TRBD2. There are 16 residues in the CDR3. Germline CDR1 and CDR2: MDHEN and SYDVKM. The V and J ends lost 5 bases and 4 bases, in that order; junction bases with no gene match: 7. CDR3 amino acids: CASSTYTSGGYNEQFF. The CDR3 nucleotides are TGTGCCAGCAGTACCTACACTAGCGGGGGATACAATGAGCAGTTCTTC.

The rearrangement joins TRBV7-9 to TRBJ2-7; TRBD2 aligns across 8 bases. The germline V gene encodes CDR1 SEHNR and CDR2 FQNEAQ (reference sequence). With 8 bases clipped from V and 9 bases from J, the junction kept 6 bases outside the gene matches. This CDR3 spans 11 amino acids. Written as DNA, the CDR3 is TGTGCCAGCCACAGCGGGGGCAGGCAGTACTTC. This translates into CASHSGGRQYF.

This chain uses TRBV7-8 with TRBJ1-1; 7 bases are shared with TRBD1. The CDR3 contains 14 residues. V shed 5 bases, J shed 1 base, and the junction held 4 bases outside the gene matches. Germline V gene lookup returns CDR1 SGHVS and CDR2 FQNEAQ. The CDR3 DNA reads as TGTGCCAGCAGCCGGCGGACAGGGAACACTGAAGCTTTCTTT. This sequence encodes CASSRRTGNTEAFF.

This clone was found once. This chain links TRBV11-2 with TRBJ2-3; maybe TRBD2 (5 bases). V was cut by 6 bases and J by 10 bases, with 20 bases left in between. The CDR3 runs to 14 residues. Germline loops: CDR1 SGHAT, CDR2 FQNNGV. CDR3 coding DNA: TGTGCCAGCAGTTTCGGGAACCCCGAGTCATCGCAGTATTTT. Residues: CASSFGNPESSQYF. The whole variable domain, remainder taken from reference TRBV11-2 and TRBJ2-3, is EAGVAQSPRYKIIEKRQSVAFWCNPISGHATLYWYQQILGQGPKLLIQFQNNGVVDDSQLPKDRFSAERLKGVDSTLKIQPAKLEDSAVYLCASSFGNPESSQYFGPGTRLTVL.

The CDR3 spells CASSLGGGDYEQYF. CDR3 nucleotides: TGTGCCAGCAGCTTGGGTGGAGGCGACTACGAGCAGTACTTC. This chain uses TRBV5-6 with TRBJ2-7; a possible D gene is TRBD2 (5 bases). The CDR3 is 14 residues long. The germline V gene encodes CDR1 SGHDT and CDR2 YYEEEE. V lost 0 bases, J lost 3 bases, and 10 bases lay in between.